This is a list of T cell receptor beta chains from one sample in a study of OX40 agonist ivuxolimab in advanced cancers. Measured with immunoSEQ multiplex PCR; TCRdb has only the in-frame clones, and not every one. The profile shows 95,000 to 100,000 clones, roughly four fifths of them singletons. The specimen comprised CD4+ or CD8+ T cells sorted from blood, sampled in a trial of the OX40 agonist ivuxolimab. The origin of the receptors is an adult with an advanced solid tumor such as melanoma, head and neck, liver or kidney cancer. Each CDR3 is given with its conserved first and last residue. The D gene is left open where the match is weak.

>-|TRBV7-2
CASSFRGTPSNEQFF
>TRBD1|TRBV11-3
CASSQGTGALDKQYF
>-|TRBV2
CASSVQANYGYTF
>TRBD1|TRBV2
CASRRDRDYEQYF
>TRBD1|TRBV29-1
CSVKLGQATQETQYF
>-|TRBV5-1
CASRTVTSSYEQYF
>-|TRBV12-5
CASGPGGSRNQPQHF
>TRBD2|TRBV11-3
CASSFGLAGAPSYNEQFF
>-|TRBV10-3
CAISEGGSVTEAFF
>TRBD1|TRBV10-1
CASRDSPPDTQYF
>-|TRBV28
CASRISAIFGSRIYEQYF
>-|TRBV28
CASTYTDQPQHF
>TRBD2|TRBV7-2
CASSDGGEGADTQYF
>TRBD1|TRBV11-1
CASSWGQGSYNEQFF
>-|TRBV18
CASSASRAENTGELFF
>-|TRBV19
CASSISAGELFF
>-|TRBV7-9
CASSSLGVYEQYF
>TRBD2|TRBV9
CASSVAGGYETQYF
>TRBD1|TRBV14
CASSRGGTGRGYTF
>-|TRBV4-2
CASSQQQGRGEKLFF
>TRBD1|TRBV10-3
CAISRTGGSHNEQFF
>TRBD1|TRBV5-1
CASSFETGSFNEQFF
>TRBD2|TRBV29-1
CSVLSGSAETQYF
>-|TRBV7-9
CASSLGGTLPKETQYF
>-|TRBV7-3
CASSLFGRNEQFF
>-|TRBV6-1
CASSEVPGSGQPQHF
>TRBD1|TRBV11-2
CASSPPGDRSRETQYF
>TRBD1|TRBV28
CASSRNRGGYTF
>-|TRBV5-5
CASSPRTAQPQHF
>-|TRBV2
CASKETRTAGEQFF
>-|TRBV18
CASSRSASSYNEQFF
>-|TRBV6-5
CASGRDTEAFF
>-|TRBV18
CASSPLDGYEQYF
>-|TRBV9
CASSVGRINTGELFF
>-|TRBV11-2
CASSLLSGRTYGQYF
>TRBD1|TRBV9
CASSVSGGGEQYF
>-|TRBV11-2
CASRLPGHVSAPFF
>TRBD1|TRBV7-2
CASSLRQGSEKLFF
>-|TRBV6-1
CASSERTTTSGANVLTF
>-|TRBV21-1
CASSPDEFRDRDPDTQYF
>-|TRBV11-2
CASSLGDSGLNSPLHF
>-|TRBV4-3
CASSRGGSTDTQYF
>-|TRBV6-1
CASRIGMNTEAFF
>-|TRBV5-1
CASLIGYRAPNTGELFF
>-|TRBV5-1
CASSATTTNEKLFF
>-|TRBV10-3
CAVRTYQETQYF
>-|TRBV29-1
CSASTGMNTEAFF
>TRBD1|TRBV5-6
CASSRDRVYEAFF
>-|TRBV6-5
CASSLYPGSYEQYF
>TRBD1|TRBV7-9
CASSSRTGSYNEQFF
>TRBD1|TRBV11-3
CASSHRDRGITGELFF
>-|TRBV4-1
CASSRLFDRDGGDTQYF